The table lists the clone carrying this T cell receptor beta chain with a few counts. Antigen specificity is unknown. This record belongs to a study of cytomegalovirus exposure and HLA in healthy donors. Study context: A preliminary data release comprised 80 million to 95 million unique TCRs obtained from HLA-typed donors.

Study-wide findings and caveats: TCR beta sequences reportedly predicted the HLA-A and HLA-B alleles of most subjects accurately. With DRB1 most and HLA-C fewest, TCR association rates differed between HLA loci in a later analysis.

Vbeta (60) and Jbeta (13) primers were used in the PCR. Some clones are missing from TCRdb's copy, which holds only in-frame ones; the method was immunoSEQ multiplex PCR. The table records about 82,000 clones, about 70% of them present only once. CDR1 and CDR2 from the germline V gene are SQVTM and ANQGSEA. The V gene end was trimmed by 6 bases and the J gene end by 2 bases; junction bases not matched to a gene: 5. CDR3 length: 14 residues. The sample was PBMCs. The receptor comes from a man in his 60s in good health and CMV-seronegative. This rearrangement joins TRBV29-1 to TRBJ1-3; TRBD1 matches at 9 bases. This CDR3 is CSVRDRGTGNTIYF. DNA of the CDR3: TGCAGCGTGCGTGACAGGGGGACTGGAAACACCATATATTTT.